In its sample, the clone carrying this T cell receptor (beta chain) was seen a few times. Its target is unknown. The sample is drawn from a study of T cells after yellow fever vaccination. Study findings and constraints: A large majority of primary-vaccination clones showed up again after the booster (96% CD4, around 90% CD8). Clonotypes shared by both compartments, CD4 and CD8, made up a small share.

A universal primer site and UMIs were added as TCR cDNA was made by 5'RACE template switching. One entry per CDR3 protein, called by TCRdb with MiXCR from the 5' RACE reads. This sample has around 530,000 distinct CDR3 sequences, with around 17% found just once. V was trimmed by 0 bases and J by 0 bases, leaving 11 bases between them. Germline V gene data show CDR1 as SGHRS and CDR2 as YFSETQ. The CDR3 consists of 16 residues. The chain is built from TRBV5-1 and TRBJ2-3; no reliable D call. The TCR sequence derives from a young man who received the YFV17D yellow fever vaccine. Sequenced here: PBMCs, sampled roughly 5 days after the first yellow fever vaccination. CDR3 in DNA: TGCGCCAGCAGCTTGGACGGTACTCCAAGCACAGATACGCAGTATTTT. This gives the protein CASSLDGTPSTDTQYF.